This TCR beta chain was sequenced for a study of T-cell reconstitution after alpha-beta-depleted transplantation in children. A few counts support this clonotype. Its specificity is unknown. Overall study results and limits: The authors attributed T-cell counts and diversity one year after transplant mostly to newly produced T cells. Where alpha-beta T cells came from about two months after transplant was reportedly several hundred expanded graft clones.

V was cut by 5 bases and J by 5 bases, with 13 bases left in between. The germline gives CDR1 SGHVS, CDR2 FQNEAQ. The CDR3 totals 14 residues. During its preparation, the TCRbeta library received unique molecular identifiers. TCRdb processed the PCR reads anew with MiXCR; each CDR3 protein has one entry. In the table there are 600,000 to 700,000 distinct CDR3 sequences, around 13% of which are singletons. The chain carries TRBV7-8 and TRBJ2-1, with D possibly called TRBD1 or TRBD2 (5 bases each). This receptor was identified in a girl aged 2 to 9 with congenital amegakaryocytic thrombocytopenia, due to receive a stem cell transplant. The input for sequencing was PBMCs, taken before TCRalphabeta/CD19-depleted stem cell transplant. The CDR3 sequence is CASSPGTVDNEQFF. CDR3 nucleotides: TGTGCCAGCAGCCCCGGGACGGTTGACAATGAGCAGTTCTTC.